This T cell receptor (beta chain) was sequenced for a study of diagnostic markers for celiac disease (dated by TCRdb to the early 2020s). Regarding this clonotype: Its antigen is still unknown.

The germline V gene gives CDR1 as SGHRS and CDR2 as YFSETQ. The CDR3 spans 15 residues, from the cysteine through the phenylalanine. No DNA sequence was recorded. The run used an Illumina MiSeq. TCRdb reanalyzed the reads, keeping one entry per CDR3 protein sequence and omitting DNA. The sample's own table lists roughly 1,100 distinct CDR3 sequences. In total, the top ten clones hold around 30% of the sample. This clonotype was sampled from a human donor. This table probably holds off-target reads from a library built for another chain. The sequenced sample consisted of either unsorted cells or a sorted T cell fraction (not recorded which). The sequence is built from TRBV5-1 and TRBJ2-1; TCRdb indicates TRBD1, and absent DNA this call remains unverified. CDR3 region: CASSPRERTYNEQFF. Joined to the reference TRBV5-1 and TRBJ2-1 proteins, this CDR3 gives the full variable domain: KAGVTQTPRYLIKTRGQQVTLSCSPISGHRSVSWYQQTPGQGLQFLFEYFSETQRNKGNFPGRFSGRQFSNSRSEMNVSTLELGDSALYLCASSPRERTYNEQFFGPGTRLTVL.